This T cell receptor beta chain was captured by sequencing in a study of cytomegalovirus exposure and HLA in healthy donors. Looking at the study overall: Among a few hundred genotyped donors, 80% to 90% fell in the Caucasian-associated ancestry cluster.

About this clone itself: The antigen remains unidentified.

V lost 5 bases to trimming and J lost 3 bases, with 11 bases between them. Germline values: CDR1 SGHVS, CDR2 FQNEAQ. This CDR3 contains 13 residues. General study points: One variant, a missense change in DCLRE1C, was linked in a later analysis to TCR beta V- and J-gene trimming. Analyses of presence/absence relied on an assumption of roughly uniform sequencing depth across donors. Among the CMV-associated chains, three were confirmed in vitro as specific for CMV antigens.

PCR primers comprised 60 Vbeta and 13 Jbeta primers. TCRdb keeps only in-frame clones here, not all; method: immunoSEQ multiplex PCR. The sample has some 130,000 clones. Sample: PBMCs. The genes are TRBV7-8 and TRBJ2-7, with a possible D match to TRBD1 (6 bases). This receptor was obtained from a man aged 18 to 30 in good health and CMV-seronegative. In DNA, the CDR3 is TGTGCCAGCAGCCTGTGGACAGACTACGAGCAGTACTTC. Translation gives CASSLWTDYEQYF.